The 6 T cell receptor beta chains listed next were all sequenced from one sample in a study of cytomegalovirus exposure and HLA in healthy donors. The PCR ran on 60 Vbeta and 13 Jbeta primers. Only in-frame clones appear in the TCRdb table, and some are missing; sequencing was by immunoSEQ multiplex PCR. The repertoire holds fewer than 150,000 clones, with roughly four fifths as singletons. Sequences were obtained from PBMCs. The receptors were gathered from a man in his thirties or forties in good health and CMV-seronegative.

This clone occurred a few times. The J gene is TRBJ1-1, the V gene TRBV7-3; D remains unclear. The CDR3 length is 12 residues. The germline CDR1 and CDR2 sequences are SGHTA and FQGTGA. The V gene lost 5 bases and the J gene lost 3 bases, with 7 bases spanning the gap. Here the CDR3 reads CASSLDDTEAFF. The CDR3 DNA follows: TGTGCCAGCAGCCTAGACGACACTGAAGCTTTCTTT.

This clone was detected only once. The chain links TRBV10-3 to TRBJ1-5; D gene unclear. This CDR3 has 15 residues. V gave up 2 bases and J gave up 0 bases, with 8 bases separating them. Per the germline V gene, CDR1 is ENHRY and CDR2 is SYGVKD. The CDR3, as DNA: TGTGCCATCAGTGAGGGCGGTTATAGCAATCAGCCCCAGCATTTT. It yields the protein CAISEGGYSNQPQHF.

The V and J genes are TRBV6-1 and TRBJ2-1, with 7 bases identical to TRBD1. Germline lookup yields CDR1 MNHNS and CDR2 SASEGT. J gave up 14 bases and V 6 bases, and 19 bases lay outside the gene matches. CDR3 length: 15 residues. The CDR3 DNA is TGTGCCAGCAGGACCGGGACAGAGATCCTGGGTTGGGAGTTCTTC. Its translation is CASRTGTEILGWEFF.

This chain connects TRBV9 to TRBJ1-5, with TRBD1 as a possible D gene (6 bases). Germline CDR1 and CDR2: SGDLS and YYNGEE. V was pared by 3 bases and J by 0 bases, with 10 bases between. The CDR3 consists of 15 residues. The CDR3 reads CASSAGQFSNQPQHF. The CDR3 nucleotides are TGTGCCAGCAGCGCAGGACAGTTTAGCAATCAGCCCCAGCATTTT.

This clone has ten or more counts. The rearrangement joins TRBV6-1 to TRBJ1-4, with 8 nucleotides matching TRBD1. This CDR3 spans 14 amino acids. J was trimmed by 4 bases and V by 8 bases; bases with no gene match: 6. Per germline, CDR1 MNHNS and CDR2 SASEGT. DNA for the CDR3: TGTGCCAGCGACCGAGGACAGGGTAATGAAAAACTGTTTTTT. It specifies CASDRGQGNEKLFF.

The chain couples TRBV6-1 to TRBJ1-1; D is perhaps TRBD1 (5 bases). CDR1 is MNHNS and CDR2 is SASEGT in the germline V gene. With 3 bases removed from V and 1 base from J, the gap between germline ends came to 12 bases. The CDR3 has 15 residues. DNA of the CDR3: TGTGCCAGCAGTGAGGGGTGGAGGGGGAACACTGAAGCTTTCTTT. Amino acids: CASSEGWRGNTEAFF.